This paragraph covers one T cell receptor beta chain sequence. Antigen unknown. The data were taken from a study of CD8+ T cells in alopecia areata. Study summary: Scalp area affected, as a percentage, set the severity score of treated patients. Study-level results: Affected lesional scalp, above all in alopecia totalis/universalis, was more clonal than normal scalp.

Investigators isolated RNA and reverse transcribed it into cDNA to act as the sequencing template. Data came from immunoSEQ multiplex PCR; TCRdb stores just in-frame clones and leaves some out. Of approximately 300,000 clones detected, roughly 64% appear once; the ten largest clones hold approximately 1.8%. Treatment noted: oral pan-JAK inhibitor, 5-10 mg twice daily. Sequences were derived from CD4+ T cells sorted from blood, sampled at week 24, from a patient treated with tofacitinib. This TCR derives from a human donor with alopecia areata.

The CDR3 loop reads CASSPTGVTYEQYF. CDR3 nucleotides: TGTGCCAGCAGCCCAACAGGGGTCACCTACGAGCAGTACTTC. The J gene is TRBJ2-7, the V gene TRBV9; 7 nucleotides agree with TRBD1. The CDR3 runs to 14 residues. CDR1 is SGDLS and CDR2 is YYNGEE in the germline V gene. J gave up 2 bases and V 4 bases, and 6 bases lay outside the gene matches.